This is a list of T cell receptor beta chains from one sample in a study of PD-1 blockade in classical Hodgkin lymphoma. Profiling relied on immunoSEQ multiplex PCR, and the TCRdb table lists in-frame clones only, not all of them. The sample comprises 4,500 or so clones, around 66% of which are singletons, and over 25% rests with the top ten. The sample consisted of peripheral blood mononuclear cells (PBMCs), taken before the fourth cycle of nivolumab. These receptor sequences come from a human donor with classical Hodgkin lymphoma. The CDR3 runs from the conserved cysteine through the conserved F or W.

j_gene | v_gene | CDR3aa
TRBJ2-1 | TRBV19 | CASQRGTSGYNEQFF
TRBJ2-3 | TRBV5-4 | CASSAGSRADTQYF
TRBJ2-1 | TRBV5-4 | CASSLSSGLAEQFF
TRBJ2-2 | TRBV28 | CASNGYSNTGELFF
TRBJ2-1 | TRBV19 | CASRGGVSYNEQFF
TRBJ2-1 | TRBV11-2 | CASSSTNRDTNEQFF
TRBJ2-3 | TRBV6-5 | CASSYSSGRITDTQYF
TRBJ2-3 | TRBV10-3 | CAIGLDTQYF
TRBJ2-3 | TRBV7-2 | CASSLVVGLTDTQYF
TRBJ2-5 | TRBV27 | CASMAETQYF
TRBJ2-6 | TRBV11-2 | CASSLGRGLSGGANVLTF
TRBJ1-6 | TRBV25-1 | CASSAVRSSGGSPLHF
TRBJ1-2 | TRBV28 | CASSLRAGYTF
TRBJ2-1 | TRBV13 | CASRDRGHHNEQFF
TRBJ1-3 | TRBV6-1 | CASSRSSGNTIYF
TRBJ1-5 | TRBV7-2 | CASSYYRGGQPQHF
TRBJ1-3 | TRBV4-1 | CASSQVGASGNTIYF
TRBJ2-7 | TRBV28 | CASNSGVGLDRDF
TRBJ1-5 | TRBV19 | CATLPRQGRQPQHF
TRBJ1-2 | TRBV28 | CASSSGSRGYTF
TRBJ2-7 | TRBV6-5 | CASSYRVYYEQYF
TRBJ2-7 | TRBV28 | CASRYRGWNYEQYF
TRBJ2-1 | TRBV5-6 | CASSSLREGLYNEQFF
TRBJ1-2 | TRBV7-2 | CASSPGTGAGYGYTF
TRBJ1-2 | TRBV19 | CASTDGVGHGYTF
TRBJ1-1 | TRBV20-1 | CSARGQTEAFF
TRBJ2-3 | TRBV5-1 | CASSLIQGGTDTQYF
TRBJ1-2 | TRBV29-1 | CSVPNGGGCTF
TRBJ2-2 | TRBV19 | CASSIWGGLSTGELFF
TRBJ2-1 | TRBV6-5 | CASSYGAGVSNEQFF
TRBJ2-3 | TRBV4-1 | CASSRTQGRMTDTQYF
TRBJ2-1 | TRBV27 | CASSSAARRRRNEQFF
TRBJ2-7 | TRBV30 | CAWSVNGYEQYF
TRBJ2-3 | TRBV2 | CARGQGGPDTQYF
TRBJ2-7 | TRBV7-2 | CASSFQGSYEQYF
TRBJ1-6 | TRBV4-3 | CASSQEASGQGARIARSPLHF
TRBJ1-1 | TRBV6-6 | CASSPRSVGYTEAFF
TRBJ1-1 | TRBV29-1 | CSAQEGRGNTEAFF
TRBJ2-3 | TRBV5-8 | CASSLGDRERDTQYF
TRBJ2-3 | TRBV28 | CASTPAGEATDTQYF
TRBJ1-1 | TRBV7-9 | CASSLRRGAAFF
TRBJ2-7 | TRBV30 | CAWSGNLHEQYF
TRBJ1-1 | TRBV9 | CASSVVPGMNTEAFF
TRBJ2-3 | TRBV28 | CASRKGGTDTQYF
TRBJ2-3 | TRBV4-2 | CASSPTSGSGTDTQYF
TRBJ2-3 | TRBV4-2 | CASSQDTLATDTQYF
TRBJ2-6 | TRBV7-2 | CASSLRGQVNSGANVLTF
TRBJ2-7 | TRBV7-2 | CASSPGGGFSYEQYF
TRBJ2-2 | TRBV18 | CASSPAVRGLNTGELFF
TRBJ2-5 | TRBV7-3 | CASSLVAGIQETQYF
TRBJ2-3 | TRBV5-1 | CASRGQVNTDTQYF
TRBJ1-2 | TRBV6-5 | CASSDDRAPYGYTF
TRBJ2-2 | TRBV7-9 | CASSPPGLNTGELFF
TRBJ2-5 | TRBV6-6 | CASSYTGSGDQYF